The present T cell receptor beta chain was sequenced within a study of a mutant IDH1 vaccine in newly diagnosed glioma. Time point in this sample: week 5, during vaccination. With topical imiquimod, each dose of the vaccine consisted of 300 ug of mutant IDH1 20-mer peptide. TCRdb's table, derived via immunoSEQ multiplex PCR, lists solely in-frame clones and lacks some. The sample carries 75,000 to 85,000 clones, around nine tenths recorded once. In germline, CDR1 is SGHAT, CDR2 FQDESV (reference sequence). V gave up 0 bases and J gave up 2 bases; unmatched junction bases: 3. This CDR3 contains 15 residues. Concerning this clone itself: Its antigen is unknown.

Source: PBMCs, taken from a glioma patient whose treatment included an IDH1 peptide vaccine. This sequence originates from a woman in her forties or fifties with glioma. The V and J genes are TRBV11-1 and TRBJ2-7; the match to TRBD1 covers 8 bases. The chain's CDR3 is CASSLAGRGPYEQYF. DNA of the CDR3: TGTGCCAGCAGCTTAGCAGGCAGGGGGCCCTACGAGCAGTACTTC.